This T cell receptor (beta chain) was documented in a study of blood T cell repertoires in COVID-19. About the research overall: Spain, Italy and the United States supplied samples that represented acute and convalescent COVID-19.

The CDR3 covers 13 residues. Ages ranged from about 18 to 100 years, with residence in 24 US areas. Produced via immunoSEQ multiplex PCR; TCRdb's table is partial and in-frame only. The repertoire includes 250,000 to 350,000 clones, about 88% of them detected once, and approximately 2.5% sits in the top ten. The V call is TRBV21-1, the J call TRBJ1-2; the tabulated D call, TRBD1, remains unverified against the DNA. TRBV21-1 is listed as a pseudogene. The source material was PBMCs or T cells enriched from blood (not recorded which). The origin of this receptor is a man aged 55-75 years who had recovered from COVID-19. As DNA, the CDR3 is TGTGCCAGAGAGACAGGTTGTTACTATGGCTACACCTTC. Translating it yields CARETGCYYGYTF.